The T cell receptor beta chain under discussion was sequenced for a study of response to subunit inactivated influenza vaccine. Study-level points and caveats: Only a handful of new T cells, the authors suggested, are recruited with each seasonal influenza vaccination.

TCRdb itself ran the RT-PCR reads through MiXCR, one entry per CDR3 protein. Of around 790,000 distinct CDR3 sequences in the sample, approximately 21% were seen once. About this clonotype itself: The antigen is undetermined.

Germline CDR1 reads DFQATT; CDR2 reads SNEGSKA (reference sequence). The CDR3 is 15 amino acids. V shed 1 base, J shed 2 bases, and the junction held 7 bases outside the gene matches. The clonotype was recovered from a man aged 50-59 years who received an inactivated influenza vaccine. The chain recombines TRBV20-1 with TRBJ2-7; 8 bases match TRBD2. Sequenced here: PBMCs from blood, sampled less than 6 days after vaccination. As DNA, the CDR3 is TGCAGTGCTAGAGTTTTAGCGGGGCAAACCTACGAGCAGTACTTC. Its protein product is CSARVLAGQTYEQYF.